This T cell receptor beta chain originates from a study of blood T cell repertoires in COVID-19. The CDR3 is made up of 13 amino acids. Germline V gene data show CDR1 as SSHAT and CDR2 as FNYEAQ (reference sequence). On this clone: Mismatch with germline at one junction end may stem from a read error.

Profiled with immunoSEQ multiplex PCR; TCRdb holds only in-frame clones, not every one. The table shows about 230,000 clones, with roughly 84% occurring only once. This receptor was taken from a man aged 40-55 years who had recovered from COVID-19. The specimen was peripheral blood. The chain carries TRBV7-7 and TRBJ2-3; no clear D. In nucleotides, the CDR3 is TGTGCTAGCAGCTTAGACCCAGCAGATACGCAGTATTTT. Protein sequence: CASSLDPADTQYF.